This T cell receptor (beta chain) was profiled in a study of early T cells in non-severe SARS-CoV-2 infection. On the study more broadly: RNA in bulk from unsorted whole blood was sequenced, and chains were unpaired.

The V end was cut by 6 bases, the J end by 1 base, with 21 bases between. In germline, CDR1 is ENHRY, CDR2 SYGVKD. The CDR3 length is 17 residues. The library protocol tagged individual cDNA molecules with unique molecular identifiers. TCRdb reprocessed the 5' RACE reads via MiXCR and lists one record per CDR3 protein. The sample contains about 59,000 distinct CDR3 sequences, roughly 13% of which appear only once. This clonotype has a count of ten or more. Its cognate antigen is unknown. Study-level findings and limits: VDJdb-based matching was biased toward anti-spike CD8 responses and missed private and CD4 specificities.

The clonotype originates from an adult who was a healthcare worker with PCR-confirmed SARS-CoV-2 infection or an uninfected control (not recorded which). The input for sequencing was whole blood, taken at baseline. The chain is built from TRBV10-3 and TRBJ1-1, with D unresolved. The CDR3 here is CAISATEWITQNTEAFF. In DNA, the CDR3 is TGTGCCATCAGCGCCACTGAATGGATTACACAGAACACTGAAGCTTTCTTT.